Each of the 2 T cell receptor beta chains below was sequenced from the same sample in a study of T-cell memory formation after mild COVID-19. TCRdb ran MiXCR on the 5' RACE reads and lists one entry per CDR3 protein. Of 450,000 to 650,000 distinct CDR3 sequences in the sample, less than 25% were seen once. Sequenced: PBMCs or a T cell subset sorted from them (not recorded which). Source of these receptors: an adult woman who had mild COVID-19 (a few samples of this study predate the infection). Cell type and time point are not known.

The V gene is TRBV7-2, the J gene TRBJ2-7; a weak D match, TRBD2 (5 bases). Deletions cut 7 bases from V and 4 bases from J, with 20 bases between. CDR3 size: 15 residues. CDR1 is SGHTA and CDR2 is FQGNSA in the germline V gene. CDR3 amino acids: CASIKVGLAGYEQYF. In DNA form, the CDR3 reads TGTGCCAGCATCAAGGTTGGGCTAGCTGGGTACGAGCAGTACTTC.

This clonotype appeared a few times. The chain couples TRBV9 to TRBJ2-7; maybe TRBD1 (5 bases). The germline V gene has CDR1 SGDLS and CDR2 YYNGEE. The V end lost 4 bases, the J end lost 7 bases, and 21 bases lay between the germline ends. CDR3 length: 15 residues. The CDR3 DNA reads as TGTGCCAGCAGCCCGAAAGGGGCAGGGCTCGGGGAGCAGTACTTC. Translating gives CASSPKGAGLGEQYF.